Below, 24 T cell receptor beta chains from the same sample are listed, as sequenced in a study of T cells in Graves' hyperthyroidism and ophthalmopathy (dated by TCRdb to between 2019 and 2020). The receptor library was made with multiplex PCR. TCRdb names Illumina HiSeq 2000 as the instrument used. TCR beta CDR3 regions were amplified from RNA transcripts. The first round of RT-PCR for the TCR CDR3 was performed with the HTBI primer set and the Qiagen OneStep RT-PCR kit. TCRdb ran its own pipeline on the public reads, namely fastp trimming at Q25 and MiXCR clone calling, and kept in-frame beta chains. Each CDR3 protein appears once, grouped with its most common genes and DNA. The sample table contains a few hundred thousand distinct CDR3 sequences; only one count was recorded for about 15% of them. The ten top clones hold around 19% of the sample. Input material: blood. All receptors derive from a woman aged 25 to 45 with Graves' ophthalmopathy.

The rearrangement links TRBV20-1 to TRBJ2-7; D unresolved. This CDR3 is built from 14 residues. The germline V gene encodes CDR1 DFQATT and CDR2 SNEGSKA (reference sequence). V was pared by 5 bases and J by 0 bases, with 14 bases between. DNA of the CDR3: TGCAGTGCTTCCCGTATGGGGAACTCCTACGAGCAGTACTTC. This codes for CSASRMGNSYEQYF.

This clonotype appeared many times. V is TRBV12-3 or TRBV12-4 and J is TRBJ2-7, with D perhaps being TRBD1 or TRBD2 (6 bases each). The V gene lost 9 bases and the J gene lost 5 bases, with 14 bases spanning the gap. This CDR3 is 12 amino acids long. The CDR3 DNA reads TGTGCCAGTAGGGGGGCCGATCACGAGCAGTACTTC. Its translation is CASRGADHEQYF.

This clonotype appeared a few times. J is TRBJ2-5 and V is TRBV5-1, with a tentative D call TRBD1 (5 bases). The CDR3 extends over 14 amino acids. Trimming removed 2 bases from V and 3 bases from J, with 11 bases in between. Per the germline V gene, CDR1 is SGHRS and CDR2 is YFSETQ. The CDR3 loop is CASSFGHEEETQYF. CDR3 in DNA: TGCGCCAGCAGCTTTGGACATGAGGAAGAGACCCAGTACTTC.

This clonotype appeared many times. The V and J genes are TRBV7-2 and TRBJ2-1, with a weak D call TRBD2 (5 bases). This CDR3 spans 15 amino acids. The V gene's germline CDR1 is SGHTA and CDR2 FQGNSA. Trimming shortened V by 6 bases and J by 0 bases, and 12 bases separated the two germline ends. The CDR3 bases are TGTGCCAGCAGTTCTAGCTTCCGCTCCTACAATGAGCAGTTCTTC. Protein sequence: CASSSSFRSYNEQFF.

The chain links TRBV28 to TRBJ1-5; tentative D call: TRBD1 (6 bases). The germline V gene has CDR1 MDHEN and CDR2 SYDVKM. V lost 3 bases and J lost 2, with 11 bases in between. CDR3 length: 15 amino acids. DNA of the CDR3: TGTGCCAGCAGTTTGGGGTCAGGGGGCAATCAGCCCCAGCATTTT. Translated, it gives CASSLGSGGNQPQHF.

The V gene is TRBV6-5, the J gene TRBJ2-7, with a weak D call TRBD2 (5 bases). Germline V gene sequence: CDR1 MNHEY, CDR2 SVGAGI. CDR3 length: 16 amino acids. Trimming left V 0 bases short and J 4 bases short, with 16 bases between. In DNA form, the CDR3 reads TGTGCCAGCAGTTACTCGGGCTATGAGGGAAAATACGAGCAGTACTTC. Translating gives CASSYSGYEGKYEQYF.

This clonotype was found many times. This sequence joins TRBV11-2 and TRBJ1-1; a weak D match, TRBD1 (5 bases). CDR3 length: 12 amino acids. V lost 5 bases and J 8 bases, leaving 12 bases between the germline ends. Germline CDR1 is SGHAT and CDR2 is FQNNGV. For the CDR3, the DNA is TGTGCCAGCAGCATCCGGGACGCAGAAGCTTTCTTT. As protein: CASSIRDAEAFF.

This clonotype appeared many times. The chain uses TRBV30 and TRBJ1-1, with D perhaps matching TRBD1 (6 bases). The CDR3 is 16 amino acids. Germline CDR1 is GTSNPN and CDR2 is SVGIG (reference sequence). V was cut by 0 bases and J by 3 bases, with 17 bases left in between. The DNA of the CDR3 is TGTGCCTGGAGTGTCCCGGGACATTCGGGGGACACTGAAGCTTTCTTT. This codes for CAWSVPGHSGDTEAFF.

The sample holds many counts of this clonotype. The V gene is TRBV6-1, the J gene TRBJ2-3; TRBD2 aligns across 11 bases. J gave up 6 bases and V 7 bases, and 6 bases lay outside the gene matches. The germline V gene encodes CDR1 MNHNS and CDR2 SASEGT. The CDR3 has 14 residues. The CDR3 sequence is CASTTSGGRDTQYF. CDR3 coding DNA: TGTGCCAGCACCACTAGCGGGGGTAGGGATACGCAGTATTTT.

This clonotype has a count of ten or more. V gene TRBV7-2 combines with J gene TRBJ2-3, with 9 positions matching TRBD2. V was pared by 1 base and J by 5 bases, with 13 bases of the junction left unmatched. The CDR3 extends over 18 amino acids. Germline assignment: CDR1 SGHTA and CDR2 FQGNSA. The CDR3 here is CASSLVGGGGASGDTQYF. The CDR3 DNA reads as TGTGCCAGCAGCTTAGTCGGTGGCGGGGGGGCCTCCGGAGATACGCAGTATTTT.

Comments on this clonotype: Since a much larger clone is just one base distant, this may be a read error. No conserved phenylalanine or tryptophan is present at the end of the CDR3, so a read error is the likely explanation. The rearrangement links TRBV7-9 to TRBJ1-5; D ambiguous. This CDR3 is built from 12 residues. Trimming took off 2 bases at V and 9 bases at J, with 8 bases between the two ends. CDR1 and CDR2 (germline): SEHNR, FQNEAQ (reference sequence). This chain's CDR3 is CASSLSLRPQHL. In nucleotides, the CDR3 is TGTGCCAGCAGCTTATCTCTGCGGCCCCAGCATCTT.

Many counts were recorded for this clonotype. The chain uses TRBV28 and TRBJ1-2; 10 bases match TRBD1. This CDR3 is 16 amino acids long. The germline gives CDR1 MDHEN, CDR2 SYDVKM. J lost 6 bases, V lost 6 bases, and 13 bases had no gene match. The CDR3 DNA reads as TGTGCCAGCAGCCGCCCGAGACAGGGGGCGTCGAATGGCTACACCTTC. Its protein is CASSRPRQGASNGYTF.

This clonotype was recorded many times. CDR3 sequence (DNA): TGTGCCAGCAGCCCCCTGACGGGGACCTACGAGCAGTACTTC. Its protein is CASSPLTGTYEQYF. V is TRBV3-1 and J is TRBJ2-7, with a weak D call TRBD2 (5 bases). Per germline, CDR1 LGHDT and CDR2 YNNKEL (reference sequence). The ends were cut back, 4 bases at V and 2 bases at J, with 12 bases in the middle. The CDR3 is 14 amino acids.

In its sample, this clonotype was seen many times. The CDR3: CSAGQGLGLMNTEAFF. The CDR3 region has the DNA TGCAGTGCTGGACAGGGCCTGGGCCTCATGAACACTGAAGCTTTCTTT. V and J are TRBV20-1 and TRBJ1-1, with 8 bases identical to TRBD1. Germline-derived CDR1 and CDR2 are DFQATT and SNEGSKA (reference sequence). Trimming cost V 5 bases and J 0 bases; bases outside gene matches: 11. This CDR3 has 16 amino acids.

V gene TRBV4-2 combines with J gene TRBJ2-7, with D possibly matching TRBD1 (6 bases). V was pared by 1 base and J by 4 bases, with 17 bases between. The CDR3 extends over 16 amino acids. Germline values: CDR1 LGHNA, CDR2 YNFKEQ. The CDR3 loop reads CASSQGTQGFTYEQYF. CDR3 bases: TGTGCCAGCAGCCAAGGAACACAGGGCTTTACGTACGAGCAGTACTTC.

This clonotype appeared many times. The chain has TRBV3-1 and TRBJ2-5; D is perhaps TRBD1 or TRBD2 (5 bases each). V lost 1 base and J lost 2, with 11 bases in between. The CDR3 contains 15 residues. Germline V gene lookup returns CDR1 LGHDT and CDR2 YNNKEL (reference sequence). CDR3 in amino acids: CASSQGQGGQETQYF. The CDR3 bases are TGTGCCAGCAGCCAAGGCCAGGGCGGGCAAGAGACCCAGTACTTC.

Comments on this clonotype: An end of the junction differs from the germline gene, which may be a read error. The chain carries TRBV7-2 and TRBJ2-7; D is unclear. The CDR3 is 12 residues long. The germline gives CDR1 SGHTA, CDR2 FQGNSA. In nucleotides, the CDR3 is TGTGCCAGCAGCTTCCCTGGCAGTGAGCAGCACTTC. It codes for CASSFPGSEQHF. The full variable domain, in which reference TRBV7-2 and TRBJ2-7 provide the parts outside the CDR3, is GAGVSQSPSNKVTEKGKDVELRCDPISGHTALYWYRQSLGQGLEFLIYFQGNSAPDKSGLPSDRFSAERTGGSVSTLTIQRTQQEDSAVYLCASSFPGSEQHFGPGTRLTVT.

This clonotype was recorded at least ten times. CDR3 bases: TGTGCCAGCAGTCCTACCGCGGGGACAGCAACTAATGAAAAACTGTTTTTT. Protein product: CASSPTAGTATNEKLFF. V is TRBV28 and J is TRBJ1-4, with 7 bases that match TRBD1. There are 17 residues in the CDR3. CDR1 is MDHEN and CDR2 is SYDVKM in the germline V gene. The J segment lost 0 bases and the V segment lost 5 bases, leaving 9 bases of the junction unmatched.

This clonotype has a count of ten or more. The rearrangement uses TRBV12-3 or TRBV12-4 and TRBJ2-1, with D tentatively TRBD1 (5 bases). V lost 2 bases to trimming and J lost 4 bases, with 15 bases between them. The CDR3 consists of 16 residues. The DNA for the CDR3 is TGTGCCAGCAGTTTAAGGGCAGGGATAACTTACAATGAGCAGTTCTTC. It specifies CASSLRAGITYNEQFF.

This clonotype was found a few times. This sequence joins TRBV20-1 and TRBJ2-3; 7 nucleotides line up with TRBD2. The CDR3 runs to 15 residues. With V trimmed by 1 base and J by 5 bases, 9 bases remained unmatched. Germline V gene lookup returns CDR1 DFQATT and CDR2 SNEGSKA (reference sequence). CDR3 sequence (DNA): TGCAGTGCTAGAGGCCCGGGAGGAGATGTAGATACGCAGTATTTT. Translated, it gives CSARGPGGDVDTQYF.

Ten or more counts support this clonotype. The rearrangement links TRBV2 to TRBJ2-3, with D possibly being TRBD1 (5 bases). The CDR3 runs 13 residues. The germline gives CDR1 SNHLY, CDR2 FYNNEI. V shed 10 bases and J shed 4 bases, with 15 bases lying between them. CDR3 residues: CATLDTGADTQYF. The CDR3 nucleotides are TGTGCCACCCTGGACACGGGCGCAGATACGCAGTATTTT.

The gene calls are TRBV28 and TRBJ2-7, with a tentative D call TRBD1 (5 bases). From germline, CDR1 is MDHEN and CDR2 SYDVKM. The CDR3 is 13 residues long. V was clipped by 5 bases and J by 5 bases, with 13 bases between them. CDR3 amino acids: CASSLVGHHEQYF. In DNA form, the CDR3 reads TGTGCCAGCAGTCTTGTCGGACACCACGAGCAGTACTTC.

This clonotype was recorded a few times. The chain has TRBV7-9 and TRBJ2-1; the match to TRBD1 covers 9 bases. The V gene end was trimmed by 3 bases and the J gene end by 13 bases; junction bases not matched to a gene: 13. The CDR3 is 15 amino acids. Germline V gene data show CDR1 as SEHNR and CDR2 as FQNEAQ (reference sequence). Written as DNA, the CDR3 is TGTGCCAGCAGCTTGAATACAGGGGGCGCGTTAGGTCAGTTCTTC. It specifies CASSLNTGGALGQFF. Variable domain in full (rest from reference TRBV7-9 and TRBJ2-1): DTGVSQNPRHKITKRGQNVTFRCDPISEHNRLYWYRQTLGQGPEFLTYFQNEAQLEKSRLLSDRFSAERPKGSFSTLEIQRTEQGDSAMYLCASSLNTGGALGQFFGPGTRLTVL.

In this sample, this clonotype turned up a few times. This rearrangement joins TRBV6-1 to TRBJ2-6; D might be TRBD1 (6 bases). This CDR3 contains 18 residues. Germline loops: CDR1 MNHNS, CDR2 SASEGT. The V end was cut by 7 bases, the J end by 0 bases, with 19 bases between. The CDR3 loop is CASTPAPGADSGANVLTF. The CDR3 region has the DNA TGTGCCAGCACCCCCGCCCCAGGGGCCGACTCTGGGGCCAACGTCCTGACTTTC.